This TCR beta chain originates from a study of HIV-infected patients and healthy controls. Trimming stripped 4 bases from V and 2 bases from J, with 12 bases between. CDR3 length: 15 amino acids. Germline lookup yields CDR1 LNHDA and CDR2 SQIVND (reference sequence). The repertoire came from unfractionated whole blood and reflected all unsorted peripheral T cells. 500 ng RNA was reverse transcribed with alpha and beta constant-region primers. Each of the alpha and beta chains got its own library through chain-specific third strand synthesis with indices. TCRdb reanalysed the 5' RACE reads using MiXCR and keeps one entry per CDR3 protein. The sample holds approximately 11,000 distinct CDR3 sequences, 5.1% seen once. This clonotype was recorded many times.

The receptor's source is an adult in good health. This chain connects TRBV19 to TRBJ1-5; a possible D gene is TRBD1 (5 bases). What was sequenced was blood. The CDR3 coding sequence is TGTGCCAGTAGTACTTGGTTAGGGGGCAATCAGCCCCAGCATTTT. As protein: CASSTWLGGNQPQHF.